This TCR beta chain comes out of a study of blood T cell repertoires in COVID-19. Some clones are missing from TCRdb's copy, which holds only in-frame ones; the method was immunoSEQ multiplex PCR. The profile covers about 100,000 clones, with approximately 89% appearing a single time and 8.5% to 14% taken by the ten largest. Germline V gene sequence: CDR1 MNHEY, CDR2 SMNVEV (reference sequence). This CDR3 comprises 12 residues. Trimming shortened V by 4 bases and J by 10 bases, and 8 bases separated the two germline ends. This receptor was identified in a man at least 80 years old with acute or convalescent COVID-19. The chain is built from TRBV27 and TRBJ1-6; no definite D call. The sample consisted of peripheral blood. The chain's CDR3 is CASSSLGSPLHF. DNA of the CDR3: TGTGCCAGCAGTTCGTTGGGCTCACCCCTCCACTTT.